These T cell receptor beta chains were read from a single sample in a study of blood T cells in healthy people across ages. MiXCR was run by TCRdb on the 5' RACE reads, yielding one entry per CDR3 protein. This repertoire shows approximately 600,000 distinct CDR3 sequences, 45% to 65% found once; its top ten account for approximately 40%. Specimen: blood. The receptor source for this set is a man aged 55 to 70 in good health. Each CDR3 is given with its conserved first and last residue. The D gene is left open where the match is weak. Clone sizes are given selectively: once, few, many, or a class where the clone is expanded.

j_call	clone_size	v_call	d_call	cdr3_nt	cdr3_aa
TRBJ2-3	few	TRBV4-2	TRBD2	TGTGCCAGCAGCCCTCGGACTAGCGGGGGGGAGACAGATACGCAGTATTTT	CASSPRTSGGETDTQYF
TRBJ2-5	-	TRBV4-2	TRBD1	TGTGCCAGCAGCCAAGGACAGGGGGCGTTCCAAGAGACCCAGTACTTC	CASSQGQGAFQETQYF
TRBJ2-1	-	TRBV5-1	TRBD1	TGCGCCAGCAGCTTGGTCTGGGACAGGGACGCTAATGAGCAGTTCTTC	CASSLVWDRDANEQFF
TRBJ2-5	-	TRBV5-1	-	TGCGCCAGCAGCTCGGACGGGCACCCCCAAGAGACCCAGTACTTC	CASSSDGHPQETQYF
TRBJ2-2	-	TRBV29-1	-	TGCAGTGTTCGTTTGGGGGCCAACACCGGGGAGCTGTTTTTT	CSVRLGANTGELFF
TRBJ2-7	-	TRBV12-3/TRBV12-4	-	TGTGCCAGCAGTGCCGCGGGGACCGAGCAGTACTTC	CASSAAGTEQYF
TRBJ2-6	few	TRBV5-5	TRBD1	TGTGCCAGTACCCGGGACAGCCTCTCTGGGGCCAACGTCCTGACTTTC	CASTRDSLSGANVLTF
TRBJ2-4	-	TRBV7-8	-	TGTGCCAGCAGCTTAGGCCGACACGCGGTAGCCAAAAACATTCAGTACTTC	CASSLGRHAVAKNIQYF
TRBJ2-7	few	TRBV2	-	TGTGCCAGCAGTGAAGAGGGGTGGGGGGCGTACGAGCAGTACTTC	CASSEEGWGAYEQYF
TRBJ2-2	once	TRBV6-1	-	TGTGCCAGCAGTGAAGCCTGGGGCAGTAACACCGGGGAGCTGTTTTTT	CASSEAWGSNTGELFF
TRBJ2-1	-	TRBV4-2	-	TGTGCCAGCAGCCAAGACTGGTCAGGGAGTGAGCAGTTCTTC	CASSQDWSGSEQFF
TRBJ2-1	-	TRBV6-6	-	TGCGCCAGCAGCCCGGGACTCCGGAATTGGCAGCAGTTCTTC	CASSPGLRNWQQFF
TRBJ2-7	few	TRBV12-3/TRBV12-4	-	TGTGCCAGCAGCCGCCGGACGTTCGTCTACGAGCAGTACTTC	CASSRRTFVYEQYF
TRBJ2-1	-	TRBV18	TRBD2	TGTGCCGGCTCTTCGGGGGTAGCGGGCACCTACAATGAGCAGTTCTTC	CAGSSGVAGTYNEQFF
TRBJ2-2	-	TRBV28	-	TGTGCCAGCAAGGGGGGAGGCGACACCGGGGAGCTGTTTTTT	CASKGGGDTGELFF
TRBJ2-5	-	TRBV12-3/TRBV12-4	-	TGTGCCAGCAGACGGAACAGCCCGTCCGAGACCCAGTACTTC	CASRRNSPSETQYF
TRBJ1-5	-	TRBV5-3	TRBD1	TGTGCCAGCAGCTTGTGGCAGGGGGGCAATCAGCCCCAGCATTTT	CASSLWQGGNQPQHF
TRBJ1-5	-	TRBV7-2	TRBD1	TGTGCCAGCAGCTCCGGACAGGGGGCCTATAGCAATCAGCCCCAGCATTTT	CASSSGQGAYSNQPQHF
TRBJ2-1	-	TRBV11-2	TRBD2	TGTGCCAGCAGCTTAGACCGGGGGGGAGTCTCCCATGAGCAGTTCTTC	CASSLDRGGVSHEQFF
TRBJ2-1	many	TRBV19	-	TGTGCCAGCCGGAAGGTCCTGGGGAACAATGAGCAGTTCTTC	CASRKVLGNNEQFF
TRBJ2-5	few	TRBV20-1	TRBD2	TGCAGTGCACGCGGGGAGGGCTTCCAAGAGACCCAGTACTTC	CSARGEGFQETQYF
TRBJ2-7	few	TRBV12-3/TRBV12-4	TRBD2	TGTGCCAGCAGTTTCCTTAGCGGGAGCTCCTACGAGCAGTACTTC	CASSFLSGSSYEQYF
TRBJ2-1	many	TRBV5-1	TRBD2	TGCGCCAGCAGCTTGATGACTAGCGGGGGCAATGAGCAGTTCTTC	CASSLMTSGGNEQFF
TRBJ2-5	-	TRBV20-1	TRBD2	TGCAGTGCCACCCCTAGCGGGGGGGCTGGGACCCAGTACTTC	CSATPSGGAGTQYF
TRBJ2-7	-	TRBV5-6	-	TGTGCCAGCAGCTTGAGGGGGGTAGGCTACGAGCAGTACTTC	CASSLRGVGYEQYF
TRBJ2-7	few	TRBV7-2	-	TGTGCCAGCAGCGCCCTAACCGGGACCAAGAGTTTTCGATGGTCCTACGAGCAGTACTTC	CASSALTGTKSFRWSYEQYF
TRBJ1-2	-	TRBV3-1	-	TGTGCCAGCAGCCAAGATAGGACCCGGATTCATAACTATGGCTACACCTTC	CASSQDRTRIHNYGYTF
TRBJ2-3	-	TRBV4-1	-	TGCGCCAGCAGCCAAGGGAGGGACACAGATACGCAGTATTTT	CASSQGRDTDTQYF
TRBJ1-5	-	TRBV20-1	-	TGCAGTGCTAGAGACCACCCCAGGGGTTGGAATAGCAATCAGCCCCAGCATTTT	CSARDHPRGWNSNQPQHF
TRBJ2-1	many	TRBV29-1	-	TGCAGCGTTGAAGCTCCGGCAAGGGAGCAGTTCTTC	CSVEAPAREQFF
TRBJ2-3	few	TRBV12-3/TRBV12-4	-	TGTGCCAGCAATCAAGGGCTTAGCACAGATACGCAGTATTTT	CASNQGLSTDTQYF
TRBJ2-5	-	TRBV7-9	-	TGTGCCAGCAGCTTAAGGCGTCTCTACGAAGAGACCCAGTACTTC	CASSLRRLYEETQYF
TRBJ2-3	-	TRBV28	TRBD2	TGTGCCAGCAGTCTCTTCGGGGGGTCCCTCACGGCTATGCAGTATTTT	CASSLFGGSLTAMQYF
TRBJ2-7	few	TRBV2	-	TGTGCCAGCAGTCCCCCAGGGAACTACGAGCAGTACTTC	CASSPPGNYEQYF
TRBJ2-3	-	TRBV18	-	TGTGCCAGCTCACCTCAAGCAAAGTCAGACACGCAGTATTTT	CASSPQAKSDTQYF
TRBJ1-1	-	TRBV29-1	-	TGCAGCGACCTGGGCGGCACTGAAGCTTTCTTT	CSDLGGTEAFF
TRBJ2-7	-	TRBV5-6	TRBD1	TGTGCCAGCAGCCTACCGGGACAGGGTCCCGTCGAGCAGTACTTC	CASSLPGQGPVEQYF
TRBJ1-2	-	TRBV6-2/TRBV6-3	-	TGTGCCGCAGGGCGCGACTATGGCTACACCTTC	CAAGRDYGYTF
TRBJ1-4	-	TRBV7-2	-	TGTGCCAGCAGCTTAGAGGGCTTAGTGGGCAGTAATGAAAAACTGTTTTTT	CASSLEGLVGSNEKLFF
TRBJ1-5	few	TRBV6-1	-	TGTGCCAGCAGTGCGGGACCGGATAATCAGCCCCAGCATTTT	CASSAGPDNQPQHF
TRBJ1-4	few	TRBV3-1	TRBD1	TGTGCCAGCAGCCAAGCCCCGGACAGGGTGTACGAAAAACTGTTTTTT	CASSQAPDRVYEKLFF
TRBJ2-1	-	TRBV28	-	TGTGCCAGCAGTTTAATCAGCGGGTGCTACAATGAGCAGTTCTTC	CASSLISGCYNEQFF
TRBJ2-1	-	TRBV4-1	TRBD2	TGCGCCAGCAGAAACTCCGGCGGGGGGGCCGGTTTAAATGAGCAGTTCTTC	CASRNSGGGAGLNEQFF
TRBJ2-5	-	TRBV12-3/TRBV12-4	-	TGTGCCAGCACCGCCCGGGCTATCGGTAACCAAGAGACCCAGTACTTC	CASTARAIGNQETQYF
TRBJ2-5	-	TRBV20-1	TRBD1	TGCAGTGCTAGAGACGCCGGGACAGGGTGGGAGACCCAGTACTTC	CSARDAGTGWETQYF
TRBJ2-1	-	TRBV11-2	-	TGTGCCAGCAGCTTGACAAAACCCTACAATGAGCAGTTCTTC	CASSLTKPYNEQFF
TRBJ2-7	-	TRBV7-8	-	TGTGCCAGCAGCTTAGTTGACAGCTCCGACGAACAGTACTTC	CASSLVDSSDEQYF
TRBJ2-7	-	TRBV5-1	TRBD1	TGCGCCAGCAGCATCGGACAGGGGGCCTACGAGCAGTACTTC	CASSIGQGAYEQYF
TRBJ2-3	many	TRBV12-3/TRBV12-4	-	TGTGCCAGCAGTTTTAGGGGGAGAGGAGATACGCAGTATTTT	CASSFRGRGDTQYF
TRBJ1-5	few	TRBV20-1	-	TGCAGTGCTAGAGGGGGGGGCAGGGCCTATAAGCCCCAGCATTTT	CSARGGGRAYKPQHF
TRBJ1-2	-	TRBV24-1	-	TGTGCCACCAGTGGCAGGGAAGGCAATGGCTACACCTTC	CATSGREGNGYTF
TRBJ2-1	-	TRBV12-3/TRBV12-4	-	TGTGCCAGCAGTTTTCAGGTAGTGAATGAGCAGTTCTTC	CASSFQVVNEQFF
TRBJ2-3	-	TRBV27	-	TGTGCCAGCAGTTTATCAGGGGGTATTGATACGCAGTATTTT	CASSLSGGIDTQYF